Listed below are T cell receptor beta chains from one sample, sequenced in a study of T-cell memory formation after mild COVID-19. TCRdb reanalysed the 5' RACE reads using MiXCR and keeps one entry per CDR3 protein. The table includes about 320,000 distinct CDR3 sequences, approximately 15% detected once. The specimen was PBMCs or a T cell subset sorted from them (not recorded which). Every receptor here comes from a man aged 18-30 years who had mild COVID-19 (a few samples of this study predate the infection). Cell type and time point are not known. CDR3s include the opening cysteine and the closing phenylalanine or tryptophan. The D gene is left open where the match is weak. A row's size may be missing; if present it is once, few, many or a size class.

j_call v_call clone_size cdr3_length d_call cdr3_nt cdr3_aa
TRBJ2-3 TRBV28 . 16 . TGTGCCAGCAGTTTATTGAGGGACTCCCTAGCAGATACGCAGTATTTT CASSLLRDSLADTQYF
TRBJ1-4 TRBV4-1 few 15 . TGCGCCAGCAGCCAAGTATCGGTCACGGGCGAAAAACTGTTTTTT CASSQVSVTGEKLFF
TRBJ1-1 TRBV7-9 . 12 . TGTGCCAGCAGCTTAGGAGGCGTGAGGGCTTTCTTT CASSLGGVRAFF
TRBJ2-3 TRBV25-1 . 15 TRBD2 TGTGCCAGCAGTATGACTAGCGGCCCCGGAGATACGCAGTATTTT CASSMTSGPGDTQYF
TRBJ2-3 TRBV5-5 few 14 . TGTGCCAGCAGCTTGGGGGCTAGGGCAGATACGCAGTATTTT CASSLGARADTQYF
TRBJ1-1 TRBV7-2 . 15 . TGTGCCAGCAGCTTATACGGGCGGAGGAACACTGAAGCTTTCTTT CASSLYGRRNTEAFF
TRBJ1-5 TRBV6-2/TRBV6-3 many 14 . TGTGCCAGCAGCGTGAGGGGATCCAATCAGCCCCAGCATTTT CASSVRGSNQPQHF
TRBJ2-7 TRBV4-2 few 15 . TGTGCCAGCAGCCCGGTTATTTCCAGCTCCTACGAGCAGTACTTC CASSPVISSSYEQYF
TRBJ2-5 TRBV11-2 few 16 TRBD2 TGTGCCAGCAGCTTAGGGAGTCCGGGACTAGGATCGACCCAGTACTTC CASSLGSPGLGSTQYF
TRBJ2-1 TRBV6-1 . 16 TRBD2 TGTGCCAGCAGTGAAATCGTCCTGCGGGGGGGGAATGAGCAGTTCTTC CASSEIVLRGGNEQFF
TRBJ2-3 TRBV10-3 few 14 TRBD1 TGTGCCATCACTCACGACAGGGGCACAGATACGCAGTATTTT CAITHDRGTDTQYF
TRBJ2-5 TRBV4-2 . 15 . TGTGCCAGCAGCCAAGAGAGGGGTCCCCAAGAGACCCAGTACTTC CASSQERGPQETQYF
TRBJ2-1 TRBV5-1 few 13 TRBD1 TGCGCCACCAGGGGGAGCTCCTACAATGAGCAGTTCTTC CATRGSSYNEQFF